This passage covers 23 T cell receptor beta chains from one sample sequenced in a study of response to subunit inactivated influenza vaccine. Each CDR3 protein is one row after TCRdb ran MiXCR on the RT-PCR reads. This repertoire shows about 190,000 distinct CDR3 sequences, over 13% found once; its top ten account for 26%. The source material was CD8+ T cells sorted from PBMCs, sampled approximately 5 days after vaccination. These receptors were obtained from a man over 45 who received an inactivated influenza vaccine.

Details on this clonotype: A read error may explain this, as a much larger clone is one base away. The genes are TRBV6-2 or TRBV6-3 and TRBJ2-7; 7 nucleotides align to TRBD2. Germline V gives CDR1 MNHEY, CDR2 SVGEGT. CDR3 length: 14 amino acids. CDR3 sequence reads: CASSSGLETSEQHF. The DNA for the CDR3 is TGTGCCAGCAGTTCTGGACTAGAAACGAGCGAGCAGCACTTC.

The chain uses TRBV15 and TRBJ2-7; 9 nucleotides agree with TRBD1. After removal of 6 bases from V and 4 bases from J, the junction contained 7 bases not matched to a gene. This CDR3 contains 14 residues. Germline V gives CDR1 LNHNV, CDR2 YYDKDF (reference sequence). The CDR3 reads CATRRTGGGYEQYF. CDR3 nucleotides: TGTGCCACCAGGCGAACAGGGGGCGGTTACGAGCAGTACTTC.

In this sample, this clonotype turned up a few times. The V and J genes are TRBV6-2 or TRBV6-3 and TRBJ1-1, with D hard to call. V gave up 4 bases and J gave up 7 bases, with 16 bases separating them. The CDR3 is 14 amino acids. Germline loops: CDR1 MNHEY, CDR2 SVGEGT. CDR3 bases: TGTGCCAGCAGTTCCATCCCCGTGGGTGGTGAAGCTTTCTTT. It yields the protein CASSSIPVGGEAFF.

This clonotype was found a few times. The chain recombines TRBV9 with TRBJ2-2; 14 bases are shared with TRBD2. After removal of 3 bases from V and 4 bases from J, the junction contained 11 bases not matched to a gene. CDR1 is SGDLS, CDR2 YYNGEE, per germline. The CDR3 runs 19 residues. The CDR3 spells CASSADPTSGRALTGELFF. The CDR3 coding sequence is TGTGCCAGCAGCGCCGACCCGACTAGCGGGAGGGCCCTCACCGGGGAGCTGTTTTTT.

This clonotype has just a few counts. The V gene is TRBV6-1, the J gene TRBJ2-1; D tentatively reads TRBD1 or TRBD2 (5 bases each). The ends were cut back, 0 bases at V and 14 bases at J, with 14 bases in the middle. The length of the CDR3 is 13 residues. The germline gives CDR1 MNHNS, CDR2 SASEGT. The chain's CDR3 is CASSEAGDPGKFF. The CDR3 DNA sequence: TGTGCCAGCAGTGAAGCAGGGGACCCAGGCAAGTTCTTC.

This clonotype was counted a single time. In DNA form, the CDR3 reads TGTGCCAGCAGCTTGCAGGGAGGTGCCTCCTACGAGCAGTACTTC. This gives the protein CASSLQGGASYEQYF. V gene TRBV7-8 combines with J gene TRBJ2-7, with D perhaps matching TRBD2 (6 bases). The germline CDR1 and CDR2 sequences are SGHVS and FQNEAQ. The V and J ends lost 3 bases and 0 bases respectively, with 12 bases between them. The CDR3 extends over 15 amino acids.

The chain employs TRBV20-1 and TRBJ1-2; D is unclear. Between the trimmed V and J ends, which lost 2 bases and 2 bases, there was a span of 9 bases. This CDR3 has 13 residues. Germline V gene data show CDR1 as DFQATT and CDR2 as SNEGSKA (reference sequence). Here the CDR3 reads CSARHRRNYGYTF. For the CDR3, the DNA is TGCAGTGCTAGACACAGAAGAAACTATGGCTACACCTTC.

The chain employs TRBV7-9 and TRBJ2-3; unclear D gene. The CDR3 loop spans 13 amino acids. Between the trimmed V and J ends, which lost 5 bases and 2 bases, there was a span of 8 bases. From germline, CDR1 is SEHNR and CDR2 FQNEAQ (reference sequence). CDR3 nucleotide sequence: TGTGCCAGCAGCAGCCCATCCACAGATACGCAGTATTTT. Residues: CASSSPSTDTQYF.

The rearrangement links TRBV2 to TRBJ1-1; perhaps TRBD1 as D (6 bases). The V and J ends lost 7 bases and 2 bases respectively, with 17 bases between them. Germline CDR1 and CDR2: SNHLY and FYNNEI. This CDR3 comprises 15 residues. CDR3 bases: TGTGCCAGCAAACCACCCACAGGGTTCAACACTGAAGCTTTCTTT. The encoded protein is CASKPPTGFNTEAFF.

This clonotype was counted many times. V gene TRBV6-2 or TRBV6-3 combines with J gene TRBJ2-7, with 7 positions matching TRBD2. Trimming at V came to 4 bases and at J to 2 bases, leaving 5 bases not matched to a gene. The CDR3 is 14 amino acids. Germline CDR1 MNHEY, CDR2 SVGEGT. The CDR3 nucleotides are TGTGCCAGCAGTTTTGCGGGAGCCGCCTACGAGCAGTACTTC. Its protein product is CASSFAGAAYEQYF.

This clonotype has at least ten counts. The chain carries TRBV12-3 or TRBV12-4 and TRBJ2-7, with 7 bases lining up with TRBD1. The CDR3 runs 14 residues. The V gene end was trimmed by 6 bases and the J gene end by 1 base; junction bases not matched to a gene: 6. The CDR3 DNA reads TGTGCCAGCAGCCGACAGGGATGGTCCTACGAGCAGTACTTC. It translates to CASSRQGWSYEQYF.

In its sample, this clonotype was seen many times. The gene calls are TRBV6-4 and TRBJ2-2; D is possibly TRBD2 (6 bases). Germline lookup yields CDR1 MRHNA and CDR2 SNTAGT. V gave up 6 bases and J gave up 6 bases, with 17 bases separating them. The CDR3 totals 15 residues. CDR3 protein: CASSAGKGRPGELFF. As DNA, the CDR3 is TGTGCCAGCAGCGCGGGGAAGGGTCGGCCCGGGGAGCTGTTTTTT.

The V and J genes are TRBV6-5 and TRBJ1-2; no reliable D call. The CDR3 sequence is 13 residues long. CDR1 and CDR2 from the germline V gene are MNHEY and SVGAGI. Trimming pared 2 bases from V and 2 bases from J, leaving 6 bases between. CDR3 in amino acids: CASSYTTNYGYTF. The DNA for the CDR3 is TGTGCCAGCAGTTACACTACCAACTATGGCTACACCTTC.

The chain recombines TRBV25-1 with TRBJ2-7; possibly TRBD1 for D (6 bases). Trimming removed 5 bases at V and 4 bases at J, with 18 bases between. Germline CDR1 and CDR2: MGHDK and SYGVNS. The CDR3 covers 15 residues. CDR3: CASSNREVPYYEQYF. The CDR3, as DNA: TGTGCCAGCAGTAACAGGGAAGTTCCGTATTACGAGCAGTACTTC.

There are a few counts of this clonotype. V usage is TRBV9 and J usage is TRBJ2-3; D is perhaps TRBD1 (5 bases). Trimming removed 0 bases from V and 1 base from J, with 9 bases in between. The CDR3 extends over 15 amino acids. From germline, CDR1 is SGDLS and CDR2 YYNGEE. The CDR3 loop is CASSVEGVGTDTQYF. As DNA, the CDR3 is TGTGCCAGCAGCGTAGAAGGGGTGGGCACAGATACGCAGTATTTT.

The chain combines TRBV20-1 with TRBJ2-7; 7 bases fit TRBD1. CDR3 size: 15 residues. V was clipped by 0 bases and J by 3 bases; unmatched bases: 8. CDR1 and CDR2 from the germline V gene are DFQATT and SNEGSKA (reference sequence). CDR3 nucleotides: TGCAGTGCTAGAGATCTTACACAGGGGATCTACGAGCAGTACTTC. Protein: CSARDLTQGIYEQYF.

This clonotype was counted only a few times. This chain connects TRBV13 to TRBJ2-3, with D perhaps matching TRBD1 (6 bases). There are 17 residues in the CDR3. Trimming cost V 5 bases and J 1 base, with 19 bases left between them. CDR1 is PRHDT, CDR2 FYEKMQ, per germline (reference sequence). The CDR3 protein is CASSLARRQAGTDTQYF. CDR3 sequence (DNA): TGTGCCAGCAGCCTTGCTCGAAGACAGGCCGGCACAGATACGCAGTATTTT.

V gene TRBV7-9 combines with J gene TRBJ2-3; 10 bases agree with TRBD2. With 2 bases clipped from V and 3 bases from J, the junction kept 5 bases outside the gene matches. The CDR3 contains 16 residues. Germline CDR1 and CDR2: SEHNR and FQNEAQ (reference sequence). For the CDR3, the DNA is TGTGCCAGCAGCTTATTGGGACTAGCGAAAACAGATACGCAGTATTTT. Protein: CASSLLGLAKTDTQYF.

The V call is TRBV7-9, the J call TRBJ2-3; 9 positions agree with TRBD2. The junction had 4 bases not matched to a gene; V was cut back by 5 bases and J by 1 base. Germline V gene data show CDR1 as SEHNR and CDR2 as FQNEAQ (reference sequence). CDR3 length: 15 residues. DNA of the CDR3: TGTGCCAGCAGCGGGCGACTAGCGGGCACAGATACGCAGTATTTT. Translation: CASSGRLAGTDTQYF.

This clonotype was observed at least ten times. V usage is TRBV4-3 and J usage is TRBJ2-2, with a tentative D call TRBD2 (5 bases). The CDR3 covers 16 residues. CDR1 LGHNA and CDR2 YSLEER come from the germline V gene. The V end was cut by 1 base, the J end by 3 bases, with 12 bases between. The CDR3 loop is CASSQALAEYTGELFF. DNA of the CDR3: TGCGCCAGCAGCCAAGCCCTAGCAGAGTACACCGGGGAGCTGTTTTTT.

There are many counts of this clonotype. CDR3 region: CASSALRAPGDNEQFF. The CDR3 nucleotides read TGTGCCAGCAGTGCCTTGAGGGCTCCAGGGGACAATGAGCAGTTCTTC. This chain connects TRBV12-3 or TRBV12-4 to TRBJ2-1; D may be TRBD1 (6 bases). V lost 5 bases and J 5 bases, leaving 19 bases between the germline ends. The CDR3 has 16 amino acids.

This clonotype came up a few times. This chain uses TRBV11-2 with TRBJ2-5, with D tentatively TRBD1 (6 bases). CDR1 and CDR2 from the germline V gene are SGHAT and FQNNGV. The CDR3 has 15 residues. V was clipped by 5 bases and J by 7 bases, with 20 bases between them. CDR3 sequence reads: CASSPAVRRGGTQYF. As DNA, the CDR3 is TGTGCCAGCAGCCCCGCGGTTCGACGAGGGGGGACCCAGTACTTC.

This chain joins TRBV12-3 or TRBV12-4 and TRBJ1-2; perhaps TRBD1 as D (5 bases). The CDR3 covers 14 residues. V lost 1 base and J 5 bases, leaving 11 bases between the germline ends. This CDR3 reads CASSLEGWGYGYTF. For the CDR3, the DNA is TGTGCCAGCAGTTTAGAGGGATGGGGGTATGGCTACACCTTC.